These 31 T cell receptor beta chains were all obtained from the same sample, sequenced in a study of control samples from healthy donors and cancer patients (dated by TCRdb to about 2020). The receptor library was made with the immunoSEQ multiplex PCR assay. Sourced from immuneACCESS, this table was stored by TCRdb with only in-frame sequences that have V and J called. A share of the clones is absent; for the studies checked, an unresolved V gene accounts for under half, and the remainder has no known explanation. For this sample there are some 100,000 clones; around 88% appear just once. Under 10% of the sample comes from the top ten. Sequenced input: blood. These receptors all stem from a man aged 25-40 years in good health.

CDR3 amino acids: CASSFRDTDYEQYF. The CDR3 DNA follows: TGTGCCAGCAGTTTCCGGGACACAGACTACGAGCAGTACTTC. The chain carries TRBV28 and TRBJ2-7; the D gene is possibly TRBD1 (6 bases). CDR1 MDHEN and CDR2 SYDVKM come from the germline V gene. CDR3 length: 14 residues. The V end was cut by 3 bases, the J end by 3 bases, with 12 bases between. The variable domain in full, with the rest retrieved from reference TRBV28 and TRBJ2-7, is DVKVTQSSRYLVKRTGEKVFLECVQDMDHENMFWYRQDPGLGLRLIYFSYDVKMKEKGDIPEGYSVSREKKERFSLILESASTNQTSMYLCASSFRDTDYEQYFGPGTRLTVT.

The CDR3 spells CASTIQGSRGGANVLTF. The CDR3 DNA is TGTGCCAGCACCATACAGGGTAGCAGGGGAGGGGCCAACGTCCTGACTTTC. The V and J genes are TRBV28 and TRBJ2-6; maybe TRBD1 (6 bases). V lost 7 bases, J lost 4 bases, and 20 bases lay in between. The germline CDR1 and CDR2 sequences are MDHEN and SYDVKM. This CDR3 spans 17 amino acids.

The chain combines TRBV11-2 with TRBJ2-6; D assignment may be TRBD1 or TRBD2 (5 bases each). There are 15 residues in the CDR3. The germline V gene encodes CDR1 SGHAT and CDR2 FQNNGV. The ends were cut back, 5 bases at V and 2 bases at J, with 10 bases in the middle. The CDR3 loop is CASSLQGAGANVLTF. The CDR3 DNA is TGTGCCAGCAGCCTCCAGGGAGCTGGGGCCAACGTCCTGACTTTC.

The V and J genes are TRBV2 and TRBJ2-2, with D tentatively TRBD2 (5 bases). Trimming removed 8 bases at V and 7 bases at J, with 11 bases between. The CDR3 runs 12 residues. The V gene's germline CDR1 is SNHLY and CDR2 FYNNEI. The CDR3 DNA follows: TGTGCCAGCGCCCAGGAGGTCGGGGAGCTGTTTTTT. It specifies CASAQEVGELFF.

The V call is TRBV9, the J call TRBJ2-1, with D possibly matching TRBD2 (6 bases). The CDR3 totals 18 residues. The V and J ends lost 1 base and 6 bases respectively, with 23 bases between them. Germline-derived CDR1 and CDR2 are SGDLS and YYNGEE. CDR3 region: CASSVNPGDQPPFNEQFF. CDR3 sequence (DNA): TGTGCCAGCAGCGTAAATCCGGGGGACCAACCCCCTTTCAATGAGCAGTTCTTC.

This chain joins TRBV6-5 and TRBJ2-7; D remains ambiguous. This CDR3 comprises 12 residues. V lost 5 bases, J lost 7 bases, and 12 bases lay in between. CDR1 is MNHEY and CDR2 is SVGAGI in the germline V gene. The CDR3 reads CASSPQTAEQYV. The DNA for the CDR3 is TGTGCCAGCAGTCCGCAGACGGCGGAGCAGTACGTC.

The rearrangement joins TRBV6-4 to TRBJ2-1; D gene uncertain. V shed 0 bases and J shed 6 bases, with 6 bases lying between them. CDR1 and CDR2 (germline): MRHNA, SNTAGT. The CDR3 has 13 amino acids. CDR3 sequence: CASSDSESNEQFF. The CDR3 nucleotides are TGTGCCAGCAGTGACTCCGAAAGCAATGAGCAGTTCTTC.

The chain uses TRBV4-3 and TRBJ1-2; D is ambiguous. This CDR3 is built from 15 residues. Germline lookup yields CDR1 LGHNA and CDR2 YSLEER. V lost 0 bases, J lost 4 bases, and 12 bases lay in between. The CDR3 loop reads CASSQDLLVIYGYTF. The CDR3 region has the DNA TGCGCCAGCAGCCAAGATCTTCTGGTAATCTATGGCTACACCTTC.

This clone was seen just once. The chain uses TRBV29-1 and TRBJ2-7, with 8 bases that match TRBD1. The germline gives CDR1 SQVTM, CDR2 ANQGSEA. The CDR3 contains 12 residues. Trimming removed 7 bases from V and 4 bases from J; junction bases left unmatched: 6. The CDR3 sequence: CSGGTGWYEQYF. In DNA, the CDR3 is TGCAGCGGTGGGACAGGTTGGTACGAGCAGTACTTC.

The gene calls are TRBV10-3 and TRBJ2-2, with 11 bases lining up with TRBD2. With 3 bases clipped from V and 6 bases from J, the junction kept 9 bases outside the gene matches. Per germline, CDR1 ENHRY and CDR2 SYGVKD. The CDR3 loop spans 17 amino acids. The CDR3 is CAISDFAGTSGSGELFF. The CDR3 nucleotides read TGTGCCATCAGTGACTTCGCCGGGACTAGCGGTTCCGGGGAGCTGTTTTTT.

The CDR3 region is CASSWGGDEQYF. The CDR3 bases are TGCGCCAGCAGTTGGGGGGGCGACGAGCAGTACTTC. The chain has TRBV10-1 and TRBJ2-7, with D maybe TRBD2 (7 bases). The germline CDR1 and CDR2 sequences are WNHNN and SYGVQD (reference sequence). V gave up 5 bases and J gave up 5 bases, with 10 bases separating them. The CDR3 extends over 12 amino acids.

V is TRBV5-1 and J is TRBJ2-1; 12 nucleotides line up with TRBD2. The J segment lost 9 bases and the V segment lost 0 bases, leaving 4 bases of the junction unmatched. Germline loops: CDR1 SGHRS, CDR2 YFSETQ. The CDR3 has 15 amino acids. The CDR3 DNA reads as TGCGCCAGCAGCTTGGGACTAGCGGGAGTCTTTGAGCAGTTCTTC. This codes for CASSLGLAGVFEQFF.

The chain recombines TRBV7-9 with TRBJ1-6, with 12 bases matching TRBD1. The CDR3 contains 16 residues. J gave up 10 bases and V 6 bases, and 10 bases lay outside the gene matches. The germline V gene has CDR1 SEHNR and CDR2 FQNEAQ (reference sequence). CDR3 amino acids: CASSHTGTGGGSPLHF. As DNA, the CDR3 is TGTGCCAGCAGTCATACCGGGACAGGGGGCGGGTCACCCCTCCACTTT.

The chain employs TRBV19 and TRBJ1-2; TRBD1 matches 8 bases. The junction had 6 bases not matched to a gene; V was cut back by 7 bases and J by 2 bases. Per the germline V gene, CDR1 is LNHDA and CDR2 is SQIVND (reference sequence). The CDR3 totals 14 residues. The CDR3 DNA sequence: TGTGCCAGTACCCGGGACAGGTCCAACTATGGCTACACCTTC. It yields the protein CASTRDRSNYGYTF.

The V call is TRBV6-6, the J call TRBJ1-1, with D possibly matching TRBD1 (6 bases). Per germline, CDR1 MNHNY and CDR2 SVGAGI (reference sequence). Trimming pared 6 bases from V and 0 bases from J, leaving 17 bases between. The CDR3 spans 16 residues. Written as DNA, the CDR3 is TGTGCCAGCAGATCCACTCGACAGGCGATGAACACTGAAGCTTTCTTT. It encodes CASRSTRQAMNTEAFF.

V is TRBV11-2 and J is TRBJ2-5; 9 bases are shared with TRBD2. This CDR3 has 16 residues. Germline values: CDR1 SGHAT, CDR2 FQNNGV. Trimming cost V 3 bases and J 4 bases; bases outside gene matches: 9. In nucleotides, the CDR3 is TGTGCCAGCAGCTTCTCGCGGGAGGGCCTTCGAGAGACCCAGTACTTC. Its protein product is CASSFSREGLRETQYF.

The rearrangement joins TRBV10-3 to TRBJ2-3; the match to TRBD2 covers 10 bases. The CDR3 is made up of 15 amino acids. Germline V gene lookup returns CDR1 ENHRY and CDR2 SYGVKD. Unmatched junction bases numbered 1, after V lost 3 bases and J lost 1 base. Here the CDR3 DNA reads TGTGCCATCAGTGAAGGGACTAGCGGCACAGATACGCAGTATTTT. Its protein product is CAISEGTSGTDTQYF.

CDR3 residues: CASSLETGTGNTIYF. The CDR3 region has the DNA TGTGCCAGCAGTTTAGAAACCGGGACTGGAAACACCATATATTTT. The chain is built from TRBV28 and TRBJ1-3; D gene uncertain. CDR1 is MDHEN, CDR2 SYDVKM, per germline. The V gene lost 2 bases and the J gene lost 2 bases, with 10 bases spanning the gap. The CDR3 length is 15 residues.

The chain is built from TRBV15 and TRBJ2-3; TRBD1 matches at 9 bases. J was trimmed by 3 bases and V by 1 base; bases with no gene match: 5. The V gene's germline CDR1 is LNHNV and CDR2 YYDKDF (reference sequence). The CDR3 runs 16 residues. CDR3: CATSRGTGARTDTQYF. CDR3 nucleotides: TGTGCCACCAGCAGAGGGACAGGGGCGCGGACAGATACGCAGTATTTT.

Here the CDR3 DNA reads TGTGCCAGCAGTATCTCGGCCACCACTAGGGACTCTGGAAACACCATATATTTT. Translating it yields CASSISATTRDSGNTIYF. This chain links TRBV25-1 with TRBJ1-3; D is ambiguous. The ends were cut back, 5 bases at V and 0 bases at J, with 20 bases in the middle. CDR1 MGHDK and CDR2 SYGVNS come from the germline V gene. The CDR3 contains 18 residues. Full variable domain (remainder filled in from reference TRBV25-1 and TRBJ1-3): EADIYQTPRYLVIGTGKKITLECSQTMGHDKMYWYQQDPGMELHLIHYSYGVNSTEKGDLSSESTVSRIRTEHFPLTLESARPSHTSQYLCASSISATTRDSGNTIYFGEGSWLTVV.

V gene TRBV3-1 (or the pseudogene TRBV3-2) combines with J gene TRBJ1-1; TRBD1 matches 7 bases. CDR3 size: 16 residues. Per the germline V gene, CDR1 is LGHDT and CDR2 is YNNKEL (reference sequence). After removal of 1 base from V and 1 base from J, the junction contained 6 bases not matched to a gene. The CDR3 DNA reads as TGTGCCAGCAGCCAAGTAGGGGGCAGAAGGAACACTGAAGCTTTCTTT. The encoded protein is CASSQVGGRRNTEAFF.

The chain couples TRBV11-2 to TRBJ2-7, with 8 bases lining up with TRBD1. Per the germline V gene, CDR1 is SGHAT and CDR2 is FQNNGV. The CDR3 spans 16 residues. After removal of 1 base from V and 2 bases from J, the junction contained 7 bases not matched to a gene. The CDR3 spells CASSLVPRGPAYEQYF. As DNA, the CDR3 is TGTGCCAGCAGCTTAGTACCCAGGGGGCCCGCCTACGAGCAGTACTTC.

V and J are TRBV6-6 and TRBJ1-2, with TRBD1 matching over 9 bases. Germline values: CDR1 MNHNY, CDR2 SVGAGI (reference sequence). Trimming removed 6 bases from V and 8 bases from J; junction bases left unmatched: 10. The length of the CDR3 is 14 residues. The CDR3, as DNA: TGTGCCAGCAGGGGGGGACAGGGCTTGTACGGCTACACCTTC. Amino acids: CASRGGQGLYGYTF.

The V and J genes are TRBV4-1 and TRBJ2-5; TRBD2 aligns across 13 bases. V gave up 0 bases and J gave up 2 bases; unmatched junction bases: 6. CDR1 is MGHRA, CDR2 YSYEKL, per germline. The CDR3 runs to 18 residues. CDR3: CASSQDLLAGGPQETQYF. The CDR3 bases are TGCGCCAGCAGCCAAGATTTACTAGCGGGAGGGCCGCAAGAGACCCAGTACTTC.

The genes are TRBV6-2 or TRBV6-3 and TRBJ2-7; unclear D gene. Trimming left V 2 bases short and J 5 bases short, with 19 bases between. This CDR3 has 16 amino acids. CDR1 and CDR2 from the germline V gene are MNHEY and SVGEGT. As DNA, the CDR3 is TGTGCCAGCAGTTACGGCCTGGCAGGACGGTCCCACGAGCAGTACTTC. It specifies CASSYGLAGRSHEQYF.

The chain joins TRBV29-1 to TRBJ2-3, with a tentative D call TRBD2 (6 bases). V was shortened by 7 bases and J by 3 bases, with 11 bases between the two germline ends. The germline CDR1 and CDR2 sequences are SQVTM and ANQGSEA. There are 12 residues in the CDR3. This CDR3 reads CSAGTSTDTQYF. CDR3 DNA sequence: TGCAGCGCCGGGACTTCGACAGATACGCAGTATTTT.

This chain joins TRBV19 and TRBJ2-2; D perhaps matches TRBD2 (6 bases). The germline V gene encodes CDR1 LNHDA and CDR2 SQIVND (reference sequence). The CDR3 is made up of 12 amino acids. Trimming pared 4 bases from V and 6 bases from J, leaving 6 bases between. CDR3 bases: TGTGCCAGTAGTAGGGGGGCCGGGGAGCTGTTTTTT. Protein: CASSRGAGELFF. The complete variable domain, with remaining parts taken from reference TRBV19 and TRBJ2-2, reads DGGITQSPKYLFRKEGQNVTLSCEQNLNHDAMYWYRQDPGQGLRLIYYSQIVNDFQKGDIAEGYSVSREKKESFPLTVTSAQKNPTAFYLCASSRGAGELFFGEGSRLTVL.

Of note for this clone: At one boundary the junction diverges from the germline segment, which might be a read error. V and J are TRBV6-4 and TRBJ2-1, with D uncertain. Germline CDR1 is MRHNA and CDR2 is SNTAGT. The CDR3 has 16 amino acids. CDR3 coding DNA: TGTGCCAGCAGTGACCGGGCTCACCGCCCCTATAATGAGCAGTTCTTC. The encoded protein is CASSDRAHRPYNEQFF.

Written as DNA, the CDR3 is TGTGCCAGCAGTAGAACCGGGACTAGCAACGAGCAGTACTTC. As protein: CASSRTGTSNEQYF. V and J are TRBV6-5 and TRBJ2-7; 9 bases align to TRBD2. V was pared by 5 bases and J by 5 bases, with 7 bases of the junction left unmatched. CDR1 and CDR2 from the germline V gene are MNHEY and SVGAGI. The CDR3 runs to 14 residues.

The rearrangement links TRBV6-1 to TRBJ1-3; D call uncertain. CDR1 and CDR2 from the germline V gene are MNHNS and SASEGT. With 2 bases removed from V and 4 bases from J, the gap between germline ends came to 15 bases. The CDR3 loop spans 16 amino acids. The CDR3 region has the DNA TGTGCCAGCAGTGAATTGGGTACTGTTCGCGGAAACACCATATATTTT. As protein: CASSELGTVRGNTIYF.

The V gene is TRBV10-3, the J gene TRBJ2-2, with 9 bases matching TRBD1. CDR1 ENHRY and CDR2 SYGVKD come from the germline V gene. After removal of 4 bases from V and 1 base from J, the junction contained 1 base not matched to a gene. The CDR3 consists of 15 residues. The CDR3 DNA reads TGTGCCATCAGTGGACAGGGGGAGAACACCGGGGAGCTGTTTTTT. Amino acids: CAISGQGENTGELFF.